This T cell receptor beta chain comes out of a study of OX40 agonist ivuxolimab in advanced cancers. Assay: immunoSEQ multiplex PCR; the TCRdb copy retains only in-frame clones and omits some. Among about 48,000 clones listed, about 89% were seen once. Trimming shortened V by 4 bases and J by 5 bases, and 21 bases separated the two germline ends. Germline V gene lookup returns CDR1 SEHNR and CDR2 FQNEAQ (reference sequence). The CDR3 is 17 residues long. Autoimmune disease history or systemic immunosuppression barred patients. The rearrangement joins TRBV7-9 to TRBJ1-5, with TRBD1 as a possible D gene (6 bases). The sequences come from CD4+ or CD8+ T cells sorted from blood, collected in a trial of the OX40 agonist ivuxolimab. The clonotype originates from an adult with an advanced solid tumor such as melanoma, head and neck, liver or kidney cancer. CDR3 protein: CASSSTLPGETYQPQHF. In nucleotides, the CDR3 is TGTGCCAGCAGCTCAACACTCCCAGGGGAAACCTATCAGCCCCAGCATTTT.